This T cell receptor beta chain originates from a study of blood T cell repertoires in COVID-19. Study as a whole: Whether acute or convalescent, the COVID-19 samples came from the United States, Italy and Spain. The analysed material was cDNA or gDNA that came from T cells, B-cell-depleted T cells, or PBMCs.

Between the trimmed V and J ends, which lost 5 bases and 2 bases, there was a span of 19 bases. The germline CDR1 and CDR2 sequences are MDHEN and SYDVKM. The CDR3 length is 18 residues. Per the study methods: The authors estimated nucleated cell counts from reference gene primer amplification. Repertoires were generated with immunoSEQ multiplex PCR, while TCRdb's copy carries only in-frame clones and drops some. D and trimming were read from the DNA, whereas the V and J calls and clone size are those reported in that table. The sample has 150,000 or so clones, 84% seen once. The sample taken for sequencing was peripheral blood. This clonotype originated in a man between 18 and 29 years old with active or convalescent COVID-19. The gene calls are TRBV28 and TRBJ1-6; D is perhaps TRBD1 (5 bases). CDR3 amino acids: CASSDGEGMVAYNSPLHF. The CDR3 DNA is TGTGCCAGCAGTGACGGGGAGGGGATGGTCGCCTATAATTCACCCCTCCACTTT.